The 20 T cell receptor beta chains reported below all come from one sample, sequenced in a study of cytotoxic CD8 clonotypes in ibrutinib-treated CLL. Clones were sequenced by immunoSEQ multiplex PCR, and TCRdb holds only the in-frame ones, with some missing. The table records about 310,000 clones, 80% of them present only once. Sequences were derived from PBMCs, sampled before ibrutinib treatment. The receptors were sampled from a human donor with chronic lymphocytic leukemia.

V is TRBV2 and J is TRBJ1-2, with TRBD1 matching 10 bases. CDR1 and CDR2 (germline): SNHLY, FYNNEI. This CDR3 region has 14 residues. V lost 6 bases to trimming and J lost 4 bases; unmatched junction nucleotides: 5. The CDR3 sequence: CASSDRGLFYGYTF. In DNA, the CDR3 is TGTGCCAGCAGCGACAGGGGGCTTTTCTATGGCTACACCTTC.

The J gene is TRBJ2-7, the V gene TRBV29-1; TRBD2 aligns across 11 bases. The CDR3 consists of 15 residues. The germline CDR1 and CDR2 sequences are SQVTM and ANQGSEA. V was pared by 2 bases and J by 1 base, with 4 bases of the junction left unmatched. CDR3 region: CSVERTSGSSYEQYF. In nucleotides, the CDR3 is TGCAGCGTTGAACGAACTAGCGGGAGTTCCTACGAGCAGTACTTC.

In nucleotides, the CDR3 is TGTGCCGGTCTCGGGAGGGGCGCGAGAACTGAAGCTTTCTTT. Its protein is CAGLGRGARTEAFF. V usage is TRBV2 and J usage is TRBJ1-1; D might be TRBD1 (5 bases). The CDR3 is made up of 14 amino acids. Germline values: CDR1 SNHLY, CDR2 FYNNEI. V was cut by 11 bases and J by 5 bases, with 21 bases left in between.

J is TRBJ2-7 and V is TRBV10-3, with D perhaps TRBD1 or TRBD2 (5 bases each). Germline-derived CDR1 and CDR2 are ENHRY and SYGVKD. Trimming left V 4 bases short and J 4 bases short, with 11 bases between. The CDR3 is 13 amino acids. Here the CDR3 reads CAISVGTPYEQYF. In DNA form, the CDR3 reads TGTGCCATCAGTGTAGGGACCCCTTACGAGCAGTACTTC.

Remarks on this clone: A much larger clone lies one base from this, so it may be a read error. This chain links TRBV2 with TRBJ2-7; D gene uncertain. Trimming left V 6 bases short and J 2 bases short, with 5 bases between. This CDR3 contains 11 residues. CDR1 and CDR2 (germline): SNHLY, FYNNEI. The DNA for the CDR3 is TGTGCCAGCAGCTTCGCCTACGAGCAGTACTTC. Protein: CASSFAYEQYF. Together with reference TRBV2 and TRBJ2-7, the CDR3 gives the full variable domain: EPEVTQTPSHQVTQMGQEVILRCVPISNHLYFYWYRQILGQKVEFLVSFYNNEISEKSEIFDDQFSVERPDGSNFTLKIRSTKLEDSAMYFCASSFAYEQYFGPGTRLTVT.

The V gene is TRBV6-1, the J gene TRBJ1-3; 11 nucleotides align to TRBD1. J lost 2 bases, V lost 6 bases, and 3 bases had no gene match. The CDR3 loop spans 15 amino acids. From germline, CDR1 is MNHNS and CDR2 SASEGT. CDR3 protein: CASSLGQGAGNTIYF. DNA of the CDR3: TGTGCCAGCAGCCTGGGACAGGGGGCTGGAAACACCATATATTTT.

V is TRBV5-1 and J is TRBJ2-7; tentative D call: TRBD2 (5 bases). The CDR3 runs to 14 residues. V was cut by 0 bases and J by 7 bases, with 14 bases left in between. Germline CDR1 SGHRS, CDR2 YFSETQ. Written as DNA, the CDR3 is TGCGCCAGCAGCTTGGTTCCCGGGATTGAAGAGCAGTACTTC. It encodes CASSLVPGIEEQYF. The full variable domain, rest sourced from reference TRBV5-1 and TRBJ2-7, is KAGVTQTPRYLIKTRGQQVTLSCSPISGHRSVSWYQQTPGQGLQFLFEYFSETQRNKGNFPGRFSGRQFSNSRSEMNVSTLELGDSALYLCASSLVPGIEEQYFGPGTRLTVT.

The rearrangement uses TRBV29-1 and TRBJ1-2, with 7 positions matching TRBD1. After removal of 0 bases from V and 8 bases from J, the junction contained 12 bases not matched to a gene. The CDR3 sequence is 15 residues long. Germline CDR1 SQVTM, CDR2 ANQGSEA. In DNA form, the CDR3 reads TGCAGCGTTGAAGATCGCTCCCGCCAGGGGGGGGGCTACACCTTC. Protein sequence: CSVEDRSRQGGGYTF.

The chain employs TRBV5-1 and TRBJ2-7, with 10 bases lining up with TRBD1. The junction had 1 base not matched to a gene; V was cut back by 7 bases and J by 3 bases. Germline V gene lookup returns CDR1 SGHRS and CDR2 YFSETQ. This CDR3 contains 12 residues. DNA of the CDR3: TGCGCCAGCTGGGACAGGGGCTACGAGCAGTACTTC. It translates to CASWDRGYEQYF.

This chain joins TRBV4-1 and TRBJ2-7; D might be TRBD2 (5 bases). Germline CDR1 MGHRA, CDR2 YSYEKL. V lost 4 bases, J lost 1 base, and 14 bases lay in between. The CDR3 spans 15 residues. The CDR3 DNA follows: TGCGCCAGCAGCCTCCATCGGGGTGATTCCTACGAGCAGTACTTC. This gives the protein CASSLHRGDSYEQYF.

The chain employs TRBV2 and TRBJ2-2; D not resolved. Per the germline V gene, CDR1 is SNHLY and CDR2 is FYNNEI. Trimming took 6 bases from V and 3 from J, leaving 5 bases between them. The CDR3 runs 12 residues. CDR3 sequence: CASSYDTGELFF. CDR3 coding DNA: TGTGCCAGCAGCTACGACACCGGGGAGCTGTTTTTT.

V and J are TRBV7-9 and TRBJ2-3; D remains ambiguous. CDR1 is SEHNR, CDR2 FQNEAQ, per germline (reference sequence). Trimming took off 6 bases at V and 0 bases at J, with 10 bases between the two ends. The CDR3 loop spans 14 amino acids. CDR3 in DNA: TGTGCCAGCAGTCGACGGTCTAGCACAGATACGCAGTATTTT. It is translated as CASSRRSSTDTQYF.

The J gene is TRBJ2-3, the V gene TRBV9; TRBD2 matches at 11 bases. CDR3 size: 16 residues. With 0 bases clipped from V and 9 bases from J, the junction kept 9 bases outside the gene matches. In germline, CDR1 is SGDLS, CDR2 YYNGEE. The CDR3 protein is CASSVAGLAGGMTQYF. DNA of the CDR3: TGTGCCAGCAGCGTAGCAGGCCTAGCGGGAGGTATGACGCAGTATTTT.

CDR3: CASSDLLSADEQYF. As DNA, the CDR3 is TGTGCCAGTAGTGACCTCCTATCTGCGGATGAGCAGTACTTC. This chain connects TRBV19 to TRBJ2-7; D unclear. The germline gives CDR1 LNHDA, CDR2 SQIVND (reference sequence). The CDR3 consists of 14 residues. The ends were cut back, 5 bases at V and 7 bases at J, with 18 bases in the middle.

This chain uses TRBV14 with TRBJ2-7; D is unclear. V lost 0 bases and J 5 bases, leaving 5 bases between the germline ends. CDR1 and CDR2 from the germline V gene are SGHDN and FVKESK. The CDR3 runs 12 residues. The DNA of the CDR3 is TGTGCCAGCAGCCAAGACCCAGACGAGCAGTACTTC. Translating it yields CASSQDPDEQYF. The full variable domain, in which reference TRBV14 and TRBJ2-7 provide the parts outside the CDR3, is EAGVTQFPSHSVIEKGQTVTLRCDPISGHDNLYWYRRVMGKEIKFLLHFVKESKQDESGMPNNRFLAERTGGTYSTLKVQPAELEDSGVYFCASSQDPDEQYFGPGTRLTVT.

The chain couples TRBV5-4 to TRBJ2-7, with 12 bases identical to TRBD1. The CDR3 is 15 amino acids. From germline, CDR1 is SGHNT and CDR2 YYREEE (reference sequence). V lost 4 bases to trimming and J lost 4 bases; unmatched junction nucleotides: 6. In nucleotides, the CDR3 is TGTGCCAGCAGCCCTCCGGGACAGGGGGCTTACGAGCAGTACTTC. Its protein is CASSPPGQGAYEQYF. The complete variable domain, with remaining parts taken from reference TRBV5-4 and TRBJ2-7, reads ETGVTQSPTHLIKTRGQQVTLRCSSQSGHNTVSWYQQALGQGPQFIFQYYREEENGRGNFPPRFSGLQFPNYSSELNVNALELDDSALYLCASSPPGQGAYEQYFGPGTRLTVT.

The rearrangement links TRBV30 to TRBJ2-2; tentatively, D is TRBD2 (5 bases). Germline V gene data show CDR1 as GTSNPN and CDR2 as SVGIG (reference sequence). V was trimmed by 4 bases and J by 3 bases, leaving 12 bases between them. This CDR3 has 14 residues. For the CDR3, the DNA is TGTGCCTGGAAGTCGGAGGTGGACACCGGGGAGCTGTTTTTT. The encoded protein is CAWKSEVDTGELFF.

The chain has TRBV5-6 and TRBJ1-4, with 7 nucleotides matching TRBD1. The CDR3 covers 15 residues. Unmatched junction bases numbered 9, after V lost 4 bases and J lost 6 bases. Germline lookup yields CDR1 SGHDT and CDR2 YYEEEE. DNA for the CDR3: TGTGCCAGCAGCGCCTTCCGGGACAGCCATGAAAAACTGTTTTTT. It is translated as CASSAFRDSHEKLFF. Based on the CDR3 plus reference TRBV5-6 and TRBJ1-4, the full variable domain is DAGVTQSPTHLIKTRGQQVTLRCSPKSGHDTVSWYQQALGQGPQFIFQYYEEEERQRGNFPDRFSGHQFPNYSSELNVNALLLGDSALYLCASSAFRDSHEKLFFGSGTQLSVL.

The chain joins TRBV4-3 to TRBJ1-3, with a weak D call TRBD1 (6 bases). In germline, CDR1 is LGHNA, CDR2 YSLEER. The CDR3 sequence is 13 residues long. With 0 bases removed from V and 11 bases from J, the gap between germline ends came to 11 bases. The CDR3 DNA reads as TGCGCCAGCAGCCAAGAACAGGGTTCACCCATATATTTT. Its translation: CASSQEQGSPIYF.

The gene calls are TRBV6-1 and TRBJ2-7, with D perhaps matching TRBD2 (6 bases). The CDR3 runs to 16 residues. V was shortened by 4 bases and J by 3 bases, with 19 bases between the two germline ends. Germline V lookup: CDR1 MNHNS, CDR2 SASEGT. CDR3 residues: CASSGPLRRGDYEQYF. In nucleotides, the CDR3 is TGTGCCAGCAGTGGCCCCCTCAGGCGGGGAGACTACGAGCAGTACTTC.